This T cell receptor beta chain originates from a study of cytomegalovirus exposure and HLA in healthy donors. As for the study in general: The roughly 120 validation repertoires, a later analysis reported, used the same platform as the approximately 700 first-cohort repertoires. Findings of the study overall: Specificity of three CMV-associated chains for CMV antigens was verified in vitro. The majority of TCR sequences were rare, yet some public TCRs appeared in many donors.

This clone was observed a single time. The antigen remains unidentified. The protocol was immunoSEQ multiplex PCR, while the TCRdb copy is restricted to in-frame clones and leaves out a portion. The sample contains about 280,000 clones, 70% to 90% of which appear only once. The CDR3 contains 13 residues. Germline CDR1 is LNHDA and CDR2 is SQIVND (reference sequence). J was trimmed by 4 bases and V by 6 bases; bases with no gene match: 3. The chain uses TRBV19 and TRBJ2-7; 10 nucleotides align to TRBD1. Input material: PBMCs. This clonotype was obtained from a woman younger than 35 in good health and CMV-seronegative. In DNA form, the CDR3 reads TGTGCCAGTAGGGGGACAGGGGAGTACGAGCAGTACTTC. This gives the protein CASRGTGEYEQYF.